Below are 8 T cell receptor beta chains sequenced from a single sample in a study of T-cell reconstitution after alpha-beta-depleted transplantation in children. The TCRbeta library incorporated unique molecular identifiers. One entry per CDR3 protein, called by TCRdb with MiXCR from the PCR reads. The sample includes under 300,000 distinct CDR3 sequences, approximately 9.8% of them seen just once. The sequencing used PBMCs from the stem cell graft donor, collected from the stem cell graft. The source is a human donor who donated a stem cell graft to a child with SCID.

This clonotype was found many times. V is TRBV7-9 and J is TRBJ2-1; D is possibly TRBD1 (5 bases). CDR3 length equals 16 residues. V gave up 10 bases and J gave up 0 bases, with 19 bases separating them. Germline lookup yields CDR1 SEHNR and CDR2 FQNEAQ (reference sequence). CDR3 sequence reads: CAIPREGASSYNEQFF. The DNA of the CDR3 is TGTGCCATCCCAAGGGAAGGGGCCTCCTCCTACAATGAGCAGTTCTTC.

At least ten counts were recorded for this clonotype. The J gene is TRBJ2-2, the V gene TRBV5-1; the D gene is possibly TRBD2 (7 bases). CDR1 is SGHRS and CDR2 is YFSETQ in the germline V gene. The CDR3 runs 16 residues. Trimming removed 2 bases at V and 0 bases at J, with 11 bases between. In DNA form, the CDR3 reads TGCGCCAGCAGCTTCGCGGGGGCAGCGAACACCGGGGAGCTGTTTTTT. Translating gives CASSFAGAANTGELFF.

On this clonotype: This may stem from a read error, because a much larger clone lies one nucleotide away. V gene TRBV15 combines with J gene TRBJ2-1; maybe TRBD2 (6 bases). Per the germline V gene, CDR1 is LNHNV and CDR2 is YYDKDF (reference sequence). The CDR3 is made up of 15 amino acids. Here the CDR3 reads CATSRERGALNERFF. In DNA, the CDR3 is TGTGCCACCAGCAGAGAGCGCGGGGCCCTCAATGAGCGGTTCTTC.

The chain links TRBV7-9 to TRBJ2-2, with a weak D call TRBD2 (6 bases). V shed 2 bases and J shed 5 bases, with 9 bases lying between them. Germline lookup yields CDR1 SEHNR and CDR2 FQNEAQ (reference sequence). The CDR3 contains 14 residues. CDR3 sequence reads: CASSLPEGTGELFF. The DNA for the CDR3 is TGTGCCAGCAGCTTACCGGAGGGGACCGGGGAGCTGTTTTTT.

This chain connects TRBV24-1 to TRBJ2-1, with 12 bases lining up with TRBD2. This CDR3 is built from 15 residues. Germline CDR1 and CDR2: KGHDR and SFDVKD. The junction had 3 bases not matched to a gene; V was cut back by 3 bases and J by 7 bases. For the CDR3, the DNA is TGTGCCACCAGTGATCCCGGGACTAGCGGGAATGAGCAGTTCTTC. Translation gives CATSDPGTSGNEQFF.

J is TRBJ1-1 and V is TRBV4-2, with D unclear. Trimming removed 0 bases from V and 1 base from J, with 9 bases in between. Germline V gives CDR1 LGHNA, CDR2 YNFKEQ. The CDR3 runs 15 residues. CDR3 loop: CASSQEGQRNTEAFF. The CDR3 DNA sequence: TGTGCCAGCAGCCAAGAAGGGCAGAGGAACACTGAAGCTTTCTTT.

V is TRBV6-1 and J is TRBJ2-1; D is perhaps TRBD1 (6 bases). V lost 6 bases and J lost 3, with 12 bases in between. CDR1 and CDR2 from the germline V gene are MNHNS and SASEGT. This CDR3 has 14 residues. CDR3 residues: CASRKQGLYNEQFF. For the CDR3, the DNA is TGTGCCAGCAGAAAACAGGGCCTCTACAATGAGCAGTTCTTC.

This clonotype was counted ten times or more. This chain connects TRBV7-2 to TRBJ1-1; 8 nucleotides line up with TRBD1. Trimming at V came to 5 bases and at J to 7 bases, leaving 9 bases not matched to a gene. This CDR3 has 14 residues. Germline CDR1 SGHTA, CDR2 FQGNSA. CDR3 nucleotides: TGTGCCAGCAGCGGCCGGACAGGGAGTCTTGAAGCTTTCTTT. This encodes CASSGRTGSLEAFF.